Below, 31 T cell receptor beta chains from the same sample are listed, as sequenced in a study of OX40 agonist ivuxolimab in advanced cancers. The protocol was immunoSEQ multiplex PCR, while the TCRdb copy is restricted to in-frame clones and leaves out a portion. The sample has about 26,000 clones, roughly 83% seen once. This sample comprised CD4+ or CD8+ T cells sorted from blood, obtained in a trial of the OX40 agonist ivuxolimab. All receptors derive from an adult with an advanced solid tumor such as melanoma, head and neck, liver or kidney cancer.

V gene TRBV5-1 combines with J gene TRBJ1-2; 11 bases line up with TRBD1. The germline V gene encodes CDR1 SGHRS and CDR2 YFSETQ. The V gene end was trimmed by 4 bases and the J gene end by 5 bases; junction bases not matched to a gene: 10. This CDR3 contains 16 residues. The CDR3 nucleotides are TGCGCCAGCAGCCCAGGACAGGGGGCGCAAAGATATGGCTACACCTTC. It yields the protein CASSPGQGAQRYGYTF.

The chain joins TRBV10-1 to TRBJ2-7; 13 bases are a match to TRBD2. The CDR3 is 16 amino acids. Germline V gives CDR1 WNHNN, CDR2 SYGVQD (reference sequence). V trimming: 6 bases; J trimming: 2 bases; junction bases outside the gene matches: 7. CDR3 in DNA: TGCGCCAGCAGCAGGACTAGCGGGGGCCCGACCTACGAGCAGTACTTC. It codes for CASSRTSGGPTYEQYF.

The chain couples TRBV7-9 to TRBJ2-7; possibly TRBD2 for D (6 bases). The CDR3 is made up of 14 amino acids. V lost 5 bases, J lost 4 bases, and 15 bases lay in between. Germline V gene lookup returns CDR1 SEHNR and CDR2 FQNEAQ (reference sequence). The CDR3 DNA reads TGTGCCAGCAGCGATCGACTAGACGAGTACGAGCAGTACTTC. It yields the protein CASSDRLDEYEQYF. Full variable domain (rest looked up from reference TRBV7-9 and TRBJ2-7): DTGVSQNPRHKITKRGQNVTFRCDPISEHNRLYWYRQTLGQGPEFLTYFQNEAQLEKSRLLSDRFSAERPKGSFSTLEIQRTEQGDSAMYLCASSDRLDEYEQYFGPGTRLTVT.

The chain couples TRBV11-2 to TRBJ2-7, with D perhaps matching TRBD1 or TRBD2 (7 bases each). CDR3 size: 16 residues. Germline lookup yields CDR1 SGHAT and CDR2 FQNNGV. Trimming shortened V by 5 bases and J by 3 bases, and 20 bases separated the two germline ends. CDR3 sequence (DNA): TGTGCCAGCAGCCCCTGGCTAGGGGGCGGGAGCTACGAGCAGTACTTC. Residues: CASSPWLGGGSYEQYF. The entire variable domain, with the rest obtained from reference TRBV11-2 and TRBJ2-7, is as follows: EAGVAQSPRYKIIEKRQSVAFWCNPISGHATLYWYQQILGQGPKLLIQFQNNGVVDDSQLPKDRFSAERLKGVDSTLKIQPAKLEDSAVYLCASSPWLGGGSYEQYFGPGTRLTVT.

This clone was counted once. The genes are TRBV27 and TRBJ2-2, with 10 bases aligning to TRBD2. Germline V gives CDR1 MNHEY, CDR2 SMNVEV (reference sequence). The junction had 14 bases not matched to a gene; V was cut back by 4 bases and J by 6 bases. There are 18 residues in the CDR3. The CDR3 loop reads CASSSWIGLAGVAGELFF. The DNA of the CDR3 is TGTGCCAGCAGTTCTTGGATTGGGCTAGCGGGAGTTGCCGGGGAGCTGTTTTTT.

The chain uses TRBV19 and TRBJ2-1; TRBD2 matches 12 bases. Germline loops: CDR1 LNHDA, CDR2 SQIVND (reference sequence). V shed 4 bases and J 8 bases; nucleotides not matched to a gene: 6. The CDR3 consists of 15 residues. The CDR3 DNA is TGTGCCAGTAGTAAGCTAGCGGGGGGGCCCGATGAGCAGTTCTTC. Translated: CASSKLAGGPDEQFF.

This clone was detected once. The chain combines TRBV28 with TRBJ1-2, with a possible D match to TRBD1 (6 bases). The germline V gene encodes CDR1 MDHEN and CDR2 SYDVKM. The length of the CDR3 is 11 residues. Trimming took off 3 bases at V and 12 bases at J, with 11 bases between the two ends. CDR3 DNA: TGTGCCAGCAGTTTTTTGGGGGCCGACACCTTC. It yields the protein CASSFLGADTF.

The chain has TRBV7-9 and TRBJ2-1, with TRBD2 matching 8 bases. The J segment lost 6 bases and the V segment lost 6 bases, leaving 4 bases of the junction unmatched. This CDR3 has 13 residues. Germline V gene sequence: CDR1 SEHNR, CDR2 FQNEAQ (reference sequence). CDR3: CASRSGSSNEQFF. The CDR3 DNA follows: TGTGCCAGCAGAAGCGGGAGTAGCAATGAGCAGTTCTTC.

This clone was found once. CDR3 protein: CASSPFGTGDYEQYF. In DNA form, the CDR3 reads TGTGCCAGCTCACCCTTCGGGACAGGGGATTACGAGCAGTACTTC. This chain joins TRBV18 and TRBJ2-7; 10 nucleotides line up with TRBD1. The germline V gene encodes CDR1 KGHSH and CDR2 LQKENI. The CDR3 has 15 residues. Trimming cost V 3 bases and J 4 bases; bases outside gene matches: 6. Looking up the rest from reference TRBV18 and TRBJ2-7 gives the full variable domain: NAGVMQNPRHLVRRRGQEARLRCSPMKGHSHVYWYRQLPEEGLKFMVYLQKENIIDESGMPKERFSAEFPKEGPSILRIQQVVRGDSAAYFCASSPFGTGDYEQYFGPGTRLTVT.

The CDR3: CASSLLGGTGADTQYF. CDR3 nucleotide sequence: TGTGCCAGCAGCTTATTGGGCGGGACAGGCGCAGATACGCAGTATTTT. This sequence joins TRBV7-8 and TRBJ2-3; 8 bases line up with TRBD1. Per the germline V gene, CDR1 is SGHVS and CDR2 is FQNEAQ. The CDR3 is 16 amino acids. Losses at the gene ends were 2 bases for V and 4 bases for J; bases not matched to a gene: 8.

This clone was observed once. The gene calls are TRBV5-4 and TRBJ2-1; D remains unclear. The CDR3 loop spans 14 amino acids. Germline V gene data show CDR1 as SGHNT and CDR2 as YYREEE (reference sequence). Between the trimmed V and J ends, which lost 0 bases and 5 bases, there was a span of 9 bases. The CDR3 nucleotides read TGTGCCAGCAGCTTGGGGGTAGCCCACAATGAGCAGTTCTTC. It translates to CASSLGVAHNEQFF.

The chain uses TRBV5-6 and TRBJ2-5; D gene unclear. Trimming removed 1 base from V and 5 bases from J, with 18 bases in between. CDR1 and CDR2 (germline): SGHDT, YYEEEE. This CDR3 spans 16 amino acids. The CDR3 DNA is TGTGCCAGCAGCTTGCGTTCTTCCGGGCTGAGGGAGACCCAGTACTTC. This sequence encodes CASSLRSSGLRETQYF.

J is TRBJ1-1 and V is TRBV15; 7 nucleotides line up with TRBD1. The CDR3 is made up of 15 amino acids. Germline trimming cut 1 base from V and 1 base from J; bases unmatched to any gene: 3. The germline CDR1 and CDR2 sequences are LNHNV and YYDKDF (reference sequence). The CDR3 coding sequence is TGTGCCACCAGCAGAGTCGACAGGGAGAACACTGAAGCTTTCTTT. Translating it yields CATSRVDRENTEAFF.

Regarding this clone: A junction boundary mismatches the germline segment, possibly from a read error. The gene calls are TRBV5-1 and TRBJ2-3; TRBD1 is a possible D gene (5 bases). The CDR3 runs to 13 residues. The germline V gene encodes CDR1 SGHRS and CDR2 YFSETQ. Here the CDR3 reads CAGRECGTDTQYF. In DNA, the CDR3 is TGCGCCGGCAGGGAATGCGGCACAGATACGCAGTATTTT.

The count of this clone is one. The V gene is TRBV27, the J gene TRBJ2-7, with D unclear. Trimming left V 3 bases short and J 5 bases short, with 5 bases between. In germline, CDR1 is MNHEY, CDR2 SMNVEV (reference sequence). The CDR3 extends over 11 amino acids. The CDR3 coding sequence is TGTGCCAGCAGTTTTCGGGACGAGCAGTACTTC. It translates to CASSFRDEQYF.

V usage is TRBV5-1 and J usage is TRBJ1-2, with D possibly being TRBD1 (6 bases). CDR3 length: 15 residues. Per the germline V gene, CDR1 is SGHRS and CDR2 is YFSETQ. The germline V and J ends were trimmed by 0 bases and 8 bases, with 17 bases remaining between them. The CDR3 here is CASSLAHGQGGGYTF. The CDR3 nucleotides read TGCGCCAGCAGCTTGGCTCATGGACAAGGGGGAGGCTACACCTTC. The full variable domain, in which reference TRBV5-1 and TRBJ1-2 provide the parts outside the CDR3, is KAGVTQTPRYLIKTRGQQVTLSCSPISGHRSVSWYQQTPGQGLQFLFEYFSETQRNKGNFPGRFSGRQFSNSRSEMNVSTLELGDSALYLCASSLAHGQGGGYTFGSGTRLTVV.

This chain joins TRBV29-1 and TRBJ1-5; the match to TRBD1 covers 7 bases. Per the germline V gene, CDR1 is SQVTM and CDR2 is ANQGSEA. Losses at the gene ends were 6 bases for V and 6 bases for J; bases not matched to a gene: 8. The CDR3 spans 13 residues. CDR3 sequence: CSVDTGDGQPQHF. As DNA, the CDR3 is TGCAGCGTGGATACAGGGGATGGTCAGCCCCAGCATTTT.

This clone was found once. The rearrangement uses TRBV6-6 and TRBJ1-1, with a tentative D call TRBD1 (5 bases). The ends were cut back, 8 bases at V and 4 bases at J, with 17 bases in the middle. The CDR3 is 14 amino acids. Looked up from germline, CDR1 is MNHNY and CDR2 is SVGAGI (reference sequence). CDR3: CASSETAVSTEAFF. Here the CDR3 DNA reads TGTGCCAGCTCCGAGACAGCCGTAAGCACTGAAGCTTTCTTT.

The gene calls are TRBV9 and TRBJ2-2; D possibly corresponds to TRBD2 (6 bases). The germline gives CDR1 SGDLS, CDR2 YYNGEE. Between the trimmed V and J ends, which lost 3 bases and 0 bases, there was a span of 9 bases. This CDR3 has 15 amino acids. The CDR3 nucleotides are TGTGCCAGCAGCGCGTCTAGCGCGAACACCGGGGAGCTGTTTTTT. Translated, it gives CASSASSANTGELFF.

CDR3 region: CASSTRTGVGNQPQHF. CDR3 bases: TGTGCCAGTAGTACAAGGACAGGTGTGGGCAATCAGCCCCAGCATTTT. V is TRBV19 and J is TRBJ1-5; 7 bases map to TRBD1. The CDR3 totals 16 residues. Germline assignment: CDR1 LNHDA and CDR2 SQIVND (reference sequence). V trimming: 4 bases; J trimming: 2 bases; junction bases outside the gene matches: 8.

V usage is TRBV13 and J usage is TRBJ2-7; D is undetermined. Germline assignment: CDR1 PRHDT and CDR2 FYEKMQ (reference sequence). Trimming left V 5 bases short and J 3 bases short, with 2 bases between. The CDR3 runs 10 residues. Here the CDR3 DNA reads TGTGCCAGCAGCAACTACGAGCAGTACTTC. Translated, it gives CASSNYEQYF.

The DNA for the CDR3 is TGTGCCAGCAGCCAATTCGTAGGGGGCAGGGACACTGAAGCTTTCTTT. As protein: CASSQFVGGRDTEAFF. The rearrangement joins TRBV16 to TRBJ1-1; 7 bases agree with TRBD1. Losses at the gene ends were 1 base for V and 3 bases for J; bases not matched to a gene: 8. The length of the CDR3 is 16 residues. Germline CDR1 and CDR2: KGHSY and FQNENV.

The chain has TRBV4-1 and TRBJ2-7; TRBD1 is a possible D gene (6 bases). Deletions cut 5 bases from V and 1 base from J, with 9 bases between. Germline lookup yields CDR1 MGHRA and CDR2 YSYEKL. There are 13 residues in the CDR3. CDR3 nucleotides: TGCGCCAGCAGCACCGACAGGTCCTACGAGCAGTACTTC. Translation gives CASSTDRSYEQYF.

As concerns this clone: In the same sample, other DNA sequences code for this CDR3. The genes are TRBV7-8 and TRBJ1-1; D call uncertain. Deletions cut 2 bases from V and 1 base from J, with 8 bases between. There are 14 residues in the CDR3. The V gene's germline CDR1 is SGHVS and CDR2 FQNEAQ. CDR3 coding DNA: TGTGCCAGCAGCTTACTAGTGTGGAACACTGAAGCTTTCTTT. The encoded protein is CASSLLVWNTEAFF.

The chain couples TRBV7-2 to TRBJ2-7, with D possibly being TRBD2 (7 bases). Trimming shortened V by 0 bases and J by 3 bases, and 12 bases separated the two germline ends. This CDR3 contains 15 residues. Per the germline V gene, CDR1 is SGHTA and CDR2 is FQGNSA. CDR3 nucleotides: TGTGCCAGCAGCTTAGCGCCCGGGGGGCTCTACGAGCAGTACTTC. Its translation is CASSLAPGGLYEQYF.

In the case of this clone: One end of the junction does not line up with germline, which may come from a read error. The sample has other DNA sequences that encode this CDR3 too. CDR3 DNA sequence: TGTGCTAGCAGCGAGTTACAGGGGATACACACTGAAGCTTTCTTT. Translating it yields CASSELQGIHTEAFF. The chain combines TRBV9 with TRBJ1-1; the match to TRBD1 covers 7 bases. The germline gives CDR1 SGDLS, CDR2 YYNGEE. The CDR3 contains 15 residues.

The rearrangement links TRBV6-1 to TRBJ2-1, with D unclear. Trimming pared 1 base from V and 0 bases from J, leaving 1 base between. CDR3 length: 13 amino acids. Germline CDR1 and CDR2: MNHNS and SASEGT. The DNA of the CDR3 is TGTGCCAGCAGTGAAGACTCCTACAATGAGCAGTTCTTC. This translates into CASSEDSYNEQFF.

This clone has more than one count but fewer than ten. The chain recombines TRBV19 with TRBJ1-1; D is uncertain. Germline values: CDR1 LNHDA, CDR2 SQIVND (reference sequence). This CDR3 contains 15 residues. The ends were cut back, 3 bases at V and 2 bases at J, with 13 bases in the middle. CDR3 loop: CASSIVAGGNTEAFF. CDR3 nucleotides: TGTGCCAGTAGTATTGTGGCAGGAGGTAACACTGAAGCTTTCTTT.

This clone was counted a few times. The chain employs TRBV7-9 and TRBJ2-1, with D hard to call. Germline CDR1 is SEHNR and CDR2 is FQNEAQ (reference sequence). The CDR3 extends over 12 amino acids. V was cut by 1 base and J by 4 bases, with 2 bases left in between. CDR3 nucleotide sequence: TGTGCCAGCAGCTTAGTATACAATGAGCAGTTCTTC. This gives the protein CASSLVYNEQFF.

The genes are TRBV7-8 and TRBJ2-3; TRBD2 aligns across 10 bases. The CDR3 is 15 residues long. Germline CDR1 and CDR2: SGHVS and FQNEAQ. J gave up 6 bases and V 4 bases, and 7 bases lay outside the gene matches. The CDR3 sequence: CASSSVPSGGDTQYF. Here the CDR3 DNA reads TGTGCCAGCAGCTCCGTTCCTAGCGGGGGTGATACGCAGTATTTT.

The chain links TRBV5-1 to TRBJ2-7, with a possible D match to TRBD2 (5 bases). Germline CDR1 is SGHRS and CDR2 is YFSETQ. This CDR3 has 15 residues. V was trimmed by 0 bases and J by 0 bases, leaving 10 bases between them. CDR3 in amino acids: CASSLGGEFSYEQYF. CDR3 bases: TGCGCCAGCAGCTTGGGTGGGGAGTTCTCCTACGAGCAGTACTTC.